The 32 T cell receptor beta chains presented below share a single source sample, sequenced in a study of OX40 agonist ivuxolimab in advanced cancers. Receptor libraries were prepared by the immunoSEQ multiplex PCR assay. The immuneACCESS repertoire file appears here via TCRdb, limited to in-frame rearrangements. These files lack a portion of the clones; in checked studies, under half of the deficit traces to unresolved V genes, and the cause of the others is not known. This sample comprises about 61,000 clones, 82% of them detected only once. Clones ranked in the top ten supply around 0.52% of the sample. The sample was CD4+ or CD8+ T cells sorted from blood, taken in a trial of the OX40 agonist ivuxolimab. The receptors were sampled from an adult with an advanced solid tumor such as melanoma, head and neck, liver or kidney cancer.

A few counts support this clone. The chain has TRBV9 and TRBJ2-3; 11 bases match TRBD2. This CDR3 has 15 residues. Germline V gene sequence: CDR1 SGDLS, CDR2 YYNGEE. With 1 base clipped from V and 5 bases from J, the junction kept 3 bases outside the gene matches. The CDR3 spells CASSVYSGREDTQYF. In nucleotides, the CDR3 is TGTGCCAGCAGCGTATATAGCGGGAGGGAAGATACGCAGTATTTT.

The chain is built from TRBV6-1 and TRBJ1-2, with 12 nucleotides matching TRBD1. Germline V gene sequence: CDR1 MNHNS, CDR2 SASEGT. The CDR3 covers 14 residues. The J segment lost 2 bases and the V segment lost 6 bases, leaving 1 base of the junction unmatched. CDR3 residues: CASRGTGGNYGYTF. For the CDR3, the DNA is TGTGCCAGCAGGGGGACAGGGGGCAACTATGGCTACACCTTC.

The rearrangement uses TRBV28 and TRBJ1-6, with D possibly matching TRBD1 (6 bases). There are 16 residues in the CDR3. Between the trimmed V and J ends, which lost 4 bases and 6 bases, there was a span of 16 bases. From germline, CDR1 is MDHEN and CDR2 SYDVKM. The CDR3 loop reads CASSSRRTASNSPLHF. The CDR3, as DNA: TGTGCCAGCAGTTCCCGCCGGACAGCCTCTAATTCACCCCTCCACTTT.

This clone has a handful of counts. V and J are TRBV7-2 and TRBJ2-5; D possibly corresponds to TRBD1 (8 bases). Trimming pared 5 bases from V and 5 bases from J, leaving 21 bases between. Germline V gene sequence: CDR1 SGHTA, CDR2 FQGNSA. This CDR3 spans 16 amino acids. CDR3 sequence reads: CASSGQGGEVGETQYF. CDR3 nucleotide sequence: TGTGCCAGCAGCGGACAGGGAGGGGAGGTAGGGGAGACCCAGTACTTC.

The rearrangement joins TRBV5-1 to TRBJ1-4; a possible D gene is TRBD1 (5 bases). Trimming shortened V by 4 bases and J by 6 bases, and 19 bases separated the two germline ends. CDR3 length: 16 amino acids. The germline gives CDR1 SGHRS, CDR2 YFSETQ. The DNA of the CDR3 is TGCGCCAGCAGCGTGAGCACCGGGACCTACGATGAAAAACTGTTTTTT. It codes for CASSVSTGTYDEKLFF.

The CDR3 loop is CASSFRGPRADTQYF. The DNA for the CDR3 is TGTGCCAGCAGCTTTAGGGGCCCTCGGGCAGATACGCAGTATTTT. The chain uses TRBV5-4 and TRBJ2-3, with D possibly matching TRBD1 (5 bases). V lost 2 bases and J 4 bases, leaving 14 bases between the germline ends. This CDR3 has 15 amino acids. The germline V gene has CDR1 SGHNT and CDR2 YYREEE (reference sequence).

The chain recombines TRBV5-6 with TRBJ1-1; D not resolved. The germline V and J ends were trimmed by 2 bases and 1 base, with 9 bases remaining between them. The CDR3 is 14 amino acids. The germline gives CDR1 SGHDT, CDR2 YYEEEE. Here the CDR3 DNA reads TGTGCCAGCAGCTTAATAGGCGGGAACACTGAAGCTTTCTTT. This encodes CASSLIGGNTEAFF.

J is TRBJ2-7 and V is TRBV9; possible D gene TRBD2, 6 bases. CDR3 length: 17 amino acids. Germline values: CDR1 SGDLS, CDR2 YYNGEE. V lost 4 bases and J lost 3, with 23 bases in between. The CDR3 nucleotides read TGTGCCAGCAGCCCGAGGTTAGGGCGGGAAAATTTCTACGAGCAGTACTTC. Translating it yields CASSPRLGRENFYEQYF. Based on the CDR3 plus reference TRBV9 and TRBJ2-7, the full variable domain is DSGVTQTPKHLITATGQRVTLRCSPRSGDLSVYWYQQSLDQGLQFLIQYYNGEERAKGNILERFSAQQFPDLHSELNLSSLELGDSALYFCASSPRLGRENFYEQYFGPGTRLTVT.

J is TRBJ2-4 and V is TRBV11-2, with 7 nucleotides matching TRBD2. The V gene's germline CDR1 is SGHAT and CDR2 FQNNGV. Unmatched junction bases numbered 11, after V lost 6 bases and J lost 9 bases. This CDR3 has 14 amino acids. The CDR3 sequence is CASRSGTTTSIQYF. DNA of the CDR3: TGTGCCAGCAGATCCGGGACTACTACCAGCATTCAGTACTTC.

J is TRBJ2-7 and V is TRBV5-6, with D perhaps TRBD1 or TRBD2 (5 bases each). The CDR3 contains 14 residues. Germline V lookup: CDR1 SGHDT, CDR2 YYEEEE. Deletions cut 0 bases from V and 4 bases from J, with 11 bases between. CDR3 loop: CASSLGGRVYEQYF. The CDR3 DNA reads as TGTGCCAGCAGCTTGGGGGGACGAGTGTACGAGCAGTACTTC.

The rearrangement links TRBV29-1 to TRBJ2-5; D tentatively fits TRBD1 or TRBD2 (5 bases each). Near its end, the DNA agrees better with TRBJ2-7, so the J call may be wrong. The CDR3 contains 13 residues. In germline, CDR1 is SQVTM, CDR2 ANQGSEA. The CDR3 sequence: CSVEGSGSNEQYF. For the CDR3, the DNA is TGCAGCGTTGAAGGCTCAGGGAGCAACGAGCAGTACTTC.

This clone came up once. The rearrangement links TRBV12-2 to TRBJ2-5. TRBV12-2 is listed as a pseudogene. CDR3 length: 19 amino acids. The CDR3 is CASRSEGGPRGALQETQYF. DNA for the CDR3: TGTGCAAGTCGCTCGGAAGGGGGGCCTAGGGGGGCCCTACAAGAGACCCAGTACTTC.

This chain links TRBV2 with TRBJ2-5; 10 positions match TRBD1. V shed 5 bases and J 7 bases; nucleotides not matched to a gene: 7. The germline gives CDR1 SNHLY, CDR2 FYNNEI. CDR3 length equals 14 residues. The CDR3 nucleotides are TGTGCCAGCAGTACCCGGGACAGGGGCCTGACCCAGTACTTC. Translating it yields CASSTRDRGLTQYF.

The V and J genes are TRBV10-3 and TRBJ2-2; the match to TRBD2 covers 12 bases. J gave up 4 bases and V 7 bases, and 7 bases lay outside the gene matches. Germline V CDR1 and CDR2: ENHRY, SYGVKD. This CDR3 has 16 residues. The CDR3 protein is CAIKGLAGFTTGELFF. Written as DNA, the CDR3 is TGTGCCATCAAGGGACTAGCGGGCTTCACCACCGGGGAGCTGTTTTTT.

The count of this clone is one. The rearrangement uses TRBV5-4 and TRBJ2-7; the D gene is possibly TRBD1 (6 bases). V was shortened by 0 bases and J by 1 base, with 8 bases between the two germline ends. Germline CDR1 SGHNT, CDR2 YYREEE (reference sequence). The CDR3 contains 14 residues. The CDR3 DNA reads TGTGCCAGCAGCTTGGACAGGGATTCCTACGAGCAGTACTTC. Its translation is CASSLDRDSYEQYF. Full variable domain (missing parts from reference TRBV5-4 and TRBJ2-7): ETGVTQSPTHLIKTRGQQVTLRCSSQSGHNTVSWYQQALGQGPQFIFQYYREEENGRGNFPPRFSGLQFPNYSSELNVNALELDDSALYLCASSLDRDSYEQYFGPGTRLTVT.

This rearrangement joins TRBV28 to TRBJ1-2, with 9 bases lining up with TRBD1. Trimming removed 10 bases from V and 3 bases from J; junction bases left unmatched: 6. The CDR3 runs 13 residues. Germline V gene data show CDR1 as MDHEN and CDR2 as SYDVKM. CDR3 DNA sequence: TGTGCCACCTTGACAGGGGGTTACTATGGCTACACCTTC. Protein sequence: CATLTGGYYGYTF.

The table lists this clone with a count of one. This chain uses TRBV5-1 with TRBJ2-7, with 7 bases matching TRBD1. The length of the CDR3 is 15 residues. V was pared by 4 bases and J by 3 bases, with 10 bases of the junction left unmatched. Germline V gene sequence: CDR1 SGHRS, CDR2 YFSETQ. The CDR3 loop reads CASSRQTGRNYEQYF. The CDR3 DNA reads TGCGCCAGCAGCCGTCAGACAGGGCGGAACTACGAGCAGTACTTC.

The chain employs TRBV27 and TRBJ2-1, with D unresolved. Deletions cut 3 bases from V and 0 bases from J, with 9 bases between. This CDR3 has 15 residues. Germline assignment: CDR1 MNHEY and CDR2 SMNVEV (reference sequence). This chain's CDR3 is CASSLWHGSYNEQFF. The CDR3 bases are TGTGCCAGCAGTTTGTGGCACGGCTCCTACAATGAGCAGTTCTTC.

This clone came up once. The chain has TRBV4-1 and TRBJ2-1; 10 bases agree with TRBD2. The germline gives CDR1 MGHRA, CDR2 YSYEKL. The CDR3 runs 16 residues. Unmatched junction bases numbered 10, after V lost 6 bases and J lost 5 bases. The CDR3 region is CASSPNSGRTHNEQFF. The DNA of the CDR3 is TGCGCCAGCAGTCCAAATAGCGGGAGGACTCACAATGAGCAGTTCTTC.

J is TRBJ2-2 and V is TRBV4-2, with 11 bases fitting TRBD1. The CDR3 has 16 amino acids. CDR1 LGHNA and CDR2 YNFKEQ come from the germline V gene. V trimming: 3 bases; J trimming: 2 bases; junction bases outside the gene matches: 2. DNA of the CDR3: TGTGCCAGCAGCCAGGGACAGGGGGATAACACCGGGGAGCTGTTTTTT. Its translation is CASSQGQGDNTGELFF.

The CDR3, as DNA: TGTGCCAGCAGTTTCTCCCTAGCCACCGGGGAGCTGTTTTTT. It codes for CASSFSLATGELFF. V is TRBV27 and J is TRBJ2-2, with a possible D match to TRBD2 (5 bases). CDR1 is MNHEY and CDR2 is SMNVEV in the germline V gene (reference sequence). V gave up 3 bases and J gave up 4 bases, with 9 bases separating them. This CDR3 has 14 residues.

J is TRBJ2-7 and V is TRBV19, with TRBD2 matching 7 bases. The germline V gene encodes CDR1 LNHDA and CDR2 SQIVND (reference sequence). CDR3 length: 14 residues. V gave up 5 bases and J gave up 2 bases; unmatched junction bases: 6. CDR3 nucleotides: TGTGCCAGTAGTGCTCGCGGGAGAACCTACGAGCAGTACTTC. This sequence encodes CASSARGRTYEQYF.

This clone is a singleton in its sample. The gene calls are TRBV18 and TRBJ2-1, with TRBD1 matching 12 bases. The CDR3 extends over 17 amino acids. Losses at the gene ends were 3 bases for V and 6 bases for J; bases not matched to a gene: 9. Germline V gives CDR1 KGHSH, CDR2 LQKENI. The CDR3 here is CASSPRDRGRGFNEQFF. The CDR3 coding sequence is TGTGCCAGCTCACCCCGGGACAGGGGGCGAGGTTTCAATGAGCAGTTCTTC.

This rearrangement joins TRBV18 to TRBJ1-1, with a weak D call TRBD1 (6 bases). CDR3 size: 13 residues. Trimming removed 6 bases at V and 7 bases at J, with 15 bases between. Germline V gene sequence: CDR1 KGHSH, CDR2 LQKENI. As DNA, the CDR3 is TGTGCCAGCTCCCGAGGCGAGGACAGTGAAGCTTTCTTT. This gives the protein CASSRGEDSEAFF.

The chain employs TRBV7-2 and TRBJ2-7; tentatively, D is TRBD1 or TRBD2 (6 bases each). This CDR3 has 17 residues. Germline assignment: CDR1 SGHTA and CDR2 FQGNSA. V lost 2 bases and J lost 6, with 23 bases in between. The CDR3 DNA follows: TGTGCCAGCAGCTTACATCCGGTTCCGGGGGCAGGCTCCGAGCAGTACTTC. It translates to CASSLHPVPGAGSEQYF.

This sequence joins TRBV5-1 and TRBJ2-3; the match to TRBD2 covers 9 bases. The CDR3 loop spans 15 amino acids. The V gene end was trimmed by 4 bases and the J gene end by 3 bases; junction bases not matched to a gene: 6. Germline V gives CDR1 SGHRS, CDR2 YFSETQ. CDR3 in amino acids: CASSQIAGVTDTQYF. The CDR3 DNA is TGCGCCAGCAGCCAAATAGCGGGAGTTACAGATACGCAGTATTTT.

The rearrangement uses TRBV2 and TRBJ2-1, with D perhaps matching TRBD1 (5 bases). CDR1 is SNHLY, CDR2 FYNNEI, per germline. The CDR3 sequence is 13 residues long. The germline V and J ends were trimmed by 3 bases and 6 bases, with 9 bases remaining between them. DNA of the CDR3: TGTGCCAGCAGTGATAGCCAGGGCAATGAGCAGTTCTTC. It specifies CASSDSQGNEQFF.

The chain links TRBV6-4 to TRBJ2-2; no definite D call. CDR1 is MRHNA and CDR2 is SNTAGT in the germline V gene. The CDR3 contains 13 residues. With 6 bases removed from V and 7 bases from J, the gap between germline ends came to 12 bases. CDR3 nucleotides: TGTGCCAGCAGAAACCGGGCCCGCGGGGAGCTGTTTTTT. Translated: CASRNRARGELFF.

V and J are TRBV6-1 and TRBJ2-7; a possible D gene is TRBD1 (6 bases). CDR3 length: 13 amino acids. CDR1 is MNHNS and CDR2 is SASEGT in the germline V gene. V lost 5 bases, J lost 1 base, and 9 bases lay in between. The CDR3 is CASSYGQSYEQYF. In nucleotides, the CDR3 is TGTGCCAGCAGTTATGGACAGTCCTACGAGCAGTACTTC.

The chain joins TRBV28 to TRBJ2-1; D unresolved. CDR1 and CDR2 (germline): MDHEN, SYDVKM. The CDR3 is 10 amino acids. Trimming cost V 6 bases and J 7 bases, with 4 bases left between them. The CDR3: CASSENEQFF. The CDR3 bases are TGTGCCAGCAGCGAGAATGAGCAGTTCTTC. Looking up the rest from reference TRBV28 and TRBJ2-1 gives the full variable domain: DVKVTQSSRYLVKRTGEKVFLECVQDMDHENMFWYRQDPGLGLRLIYFSYDVKMKEKGDIPEGYSVSREKKERFSLILESASTNQTSMYLCASSENEQFFGPGTRLTVL.

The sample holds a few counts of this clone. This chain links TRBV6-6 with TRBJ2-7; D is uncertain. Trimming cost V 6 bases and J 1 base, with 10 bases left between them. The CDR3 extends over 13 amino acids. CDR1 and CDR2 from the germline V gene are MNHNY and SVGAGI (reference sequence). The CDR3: CASRDGTSYEQYF. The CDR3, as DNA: TGTGCCAGCAGGGACGGAACGTCCTACGAGCAGTACTTC.

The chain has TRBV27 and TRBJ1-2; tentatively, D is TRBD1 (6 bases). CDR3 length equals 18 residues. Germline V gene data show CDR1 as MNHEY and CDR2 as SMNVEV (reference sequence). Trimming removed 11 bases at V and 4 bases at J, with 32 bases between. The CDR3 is CAVLDRGAVGESGYGYTF. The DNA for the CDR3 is TGTGCCGTGCTTGACCGGGGGGCAGTAGGGGAGAGTGGCTATGGCTACACCTTC.